The 14 T cell receptor beta chains given below trace back to one sample, sequenced in a study of cytomegalovirus exposure and HLA in healthy donors. Primers for the PCR totalled 60 Vbeta and 13 Jbeta. Here immunoSEQ multiplex PCR was the method, and the copy in TCRdb shows in-frame clones only, minus some. The sample carries more than 80,000 clones, approximately 76% recorded once. Input material: PBMCs. These receptors all stem from a woman in her sixties in good health and CMV-seropositive.

V is TRBV20-1 and J is TRBJ2-1; unclear D gene. There are 10 residues in the CDR3. Trimming pared 4 bases from V and 5 bases from J, leaving 3 bases between. Germline values: CDR1 DFQATT, CDR2 SNEGSKA (reference sequence). The chain's CDR3 is CSAKHNEQFF. The CDR3 DNA follows: TGCAGTGCTAAGCACAATGAGCAGTTCTTC.

The CDR3 sequence: CASSQVSRDTNQPQHF. The CDR3 DNA follows: TGCGCCAGCAGCCAAGTTTCCCGGGACACCAATCAGCCCCAGCATTTT. The gene calls are TRBV4-1 and TRBJ1-5, with D maybe TRBD1 (6 bases). The germline CDR1 and CDR2 sequences are MGHRA and YSYEKL. Trimming removed 1 base at V and 3 bases at J, with 13 bases between. The CDR3 runs 16 residues.

This clone was observed at least ten times. This rearrangement joins TRBV2 to TRBJ1-5; 7 nucleotides align to TRBD1. The CDR3 is 17 amino acids. Looked up from germline, CDR1 is SNHLY and CDR2 is FYNNEI. V gave up 8 bases and J gave up 2 bases; unmatched junction bases: 15. The CDR3 DNA sequence: TGTGCCAGCCAAGGGACAGTGACCGCATCGGGCAATCAGCCCCAGCATTTT. Protein product: CASQGTVTASGNQPQHF. The full variable domain, its missing parts supplied by reference TRBV2 and TRBJ1-5, is EPEVTQTPSHQVTQMGQEVILRCVPISNHLYFYWYRQILGQKVEFLVSFYNNEISEKSEIFDDQFSVERPDGSNFTLKIRSTKLEDSAMYFCASQGTVTASGNQPQHFGDGTRLSIL.

The chain recombines TRBV11-2 with TRBJ2-1; TRBD1 matches at 8 bases. The germline CDR1 and CDR2 sequences are SGHAT and FQNNGV. The trim removed 5 bases at V and 13 bases at J, leaving 10 bases unmatched. CDR3 length: 13 amino acids. CDR3 loop: CASSPRTGFEQFF. DNA of the CDR3: TGTGCCAGCAGCCCCCGGACAGGGTTTGAACAGTTCTTC.

This chain connects TRBV27 to TRBJ2-3; D is undetermined. Germline-derived CDR1 and CDR2 are MNHEY and SMNVEV (reference sequence). The CDR3 sequence is 19 residues long. V lost 3 bases to trimming and J lost 1 base, with 23 bases between them. CDR3 amino acids: CASSLGSRENLLGTDTQYF. DNA of the CDR3: TGTGCCAGCAGTTTGGGCAGCAGAGAAAACTTGCTTGGCACAGATACGCAGTATTTT.

The rearrangement uses TRBV7-8 and TRBJ2-7, with a possible D match to TRBD1 (5 bases). Per germline, CDR1 SGHVS and CDR2 FQNEAQ. The CDR3 totals 13 residues. Trimming left V 5 bases short and J 6 bases short, with 14 bases between. This CDR3 reads CASSPLRVGEQYF. In nucleotides, the CDR3 is TGTGCCAGCAGCCCCCTCAGGGTTGGCGAGCAGTACTTC.

This clone has only a few counts. The V gene is TRBV6-5, the J gene TRBJ1-5, with a tentative D call TRBD1 (5 bases). CDR1 MNHEY and CDR2 SVGAGI come from the germline V gene. V was pared by 6 bases and J by 3 bases, with 9 bases between. This CDR3 has 13 residues. The CDR3 here is CASSTGLNQPQHF. The CDR3 DNA sequence: TGTGCCAGCAGCACGGGACTCAATCAGCCCCAGCATTTT.

The J gene is TRBJ2-5, the V gene TRBV9; tentative D call: TRBD2 (7 bases). Germline CDR1 reads SGDLS; CDR2 reads YYNGEE. The CDR3 has 14 amino acids. V was shortened by 2 bases and J by 5 bases, with 13 bases between the two germline ends. Written as DNA, the CDR3 is TGTGCCAGCAGCGTGGGGGGGCACGAGGAGACCCAGTACTTC. Its protein product is CASSVGGHEETQYF.

The CDR3 is CASSQDNYGYTF. DNA for the CDR3: TGCGCCAGCAGCCAAGATAATTATGGCTACACCTTC. The gene calls are TRBV4-1 and TRBJ1-2, with D uncertain. The CDR3 is 12 amino acids. Between the trimmed V and J ends, which lost 0 bases and 5 bases, there was a span of 4 bases. Per germline, CDR1 MGHRA and CDR2 YSYEKL.

V is TRBV2 and J is TRBJ1-5; D gene unclear. The germline gives CDR1 SNHLY, CDR2 FYNNEI. Trimming removed 3 bases from V and 6 bases from J, with 9 bases in between. The CDR3 runs to 13 residues. As DNA, the CDR3 is TGTGCCAGCAGTGACAGGTTACTTCAGCCCCAGCATTTT. Its translation is CASSDRLLQPQHF.

The V call is TRBV28, the J call TRBJ2-1; 11 bases map to TRBD2. Germline V gene data show CDR1 as MDHEN and CDR2 as SYDVKM. V lost 2 bases, J lost 3 bases, and 0 bases stayed unmatched. The CDR3 is made up of 15 amino acids. Written as DNA, the CDR3 is TGTGCCAGCAGTTTACTAGCGGGAGGCTACAATGAGCAGTTCTTC. This translates into CASSLLAGGYNEQFF. The whole variable domain, filled in from reference TRBV28 and TRBJ2-1, reads DVKVTQSSRYLVKRTGEKVFLECVQDMDHENMFWYRQDPGLGLRLIYFSYDVKMKEKGDIPEGYSVSREKKERFSLILESASTNQTSMYLCASSLLAGGYNEQFFGPGTRLTVL.

The V gene is TRBV29-1, the J gene TRBJ2-5, with 8 bases identical to TRBD1. The CDR3 runs to 13 residues. Germline CDR1 and CDR2: SQVTM and ANQGSEA. V was pared by 5 bases and J by 3 bases, with 5 bases of the junction left unmatched. DNA for the CDR3: TGCAGCGTTTGGACAGGGCTCGAAGAGACCCAGTACTTC. Encoded protein: CSVWTGLEETQYF. The complete variable domain, with remaining parts taken from reference TRBV29-1 and TRBJ2-5, reads SAVISQKPSRDICQRGTSLTIQCQVDSQVTMMFWYRQQPGQSLTLIATANQGSEATYESGFVIDKFPISRPNLTFSTLTVSNMSPEDSSIYLCSVWTGLEETQYFGPGTRLLVL.

The chain combines TRBV10-3 with TRBJ2-7; possible D gene TRBD1, 5 bases. The CDR3 length is 12 residues. Germline V CDR1 and CDR2: ENHRY, SYGVKD. Trimming left V 5 bases short and J 3 bases short, with 8 bases between. The CDR3 DNA follows: TGTGCCATCAGTAGGGGCAACTACGAGCAGTACTTC. It specifies CAISRGNYEQYF.

The chain carries TRBV11-3 and TRBJ2-7; D not resolved. V lost 1 base and J 5 bases, leaving 12 bases between the germline ends. The V gene's germline CDR1 is SGHNT and CDR2 YENEEA. This CDR3 has 14 amino acids. This chain's CDR3 is CASSLGSNRDEQYF. The CDR3 bases are TGTGCCAGCAGCTTAGGTTCTAATCGTGACGAGCAGTACTTC.